What follows are 9 T cell receptor beta chains derived from one specimen sequenced in a study of shared T cell receptors in the human thymus. Using immunoSEQ multiplex PCR, the repertoire was profiled, and TCRdb retains in-frame clones only, with some absent. The repertoire holds 500,000 to 750,000 clones, with roughly 90% as singletons. The sample was also linked to a second study, of human thymus T cells.

The specimen sequenced was thymocytes. The origin of the receptors is a boy younger than two with a congenital heart defect.

This sequence joins TRBV7-8 and TRBJ2-5; 7 bases match TRBD2. Near its end, the DNA agrees better with TRBJ2-7, so the J call may be wrong. Per the germline V gene, CDR1 is SGHVS and CDR2 is FQNEAQ. This CDR3 region has 15 residues. The CDR3 DNA reads as TGTGCCAGCAGCACCTGGACTAGTCCCACCTACGAGCAGTACTTC. Amino acids: CASSTWTSPTYEQYF.

This chain links TRBV19 with TRBJ2-7; D may be TRBD2 (6 bases). Germline assignment: CDR1 LNHDA and CDR2 SQIVND (reference sequence). This CDR3 is built from 15 residues. Trimming pared 5 bases from V and 0 bases from J, leaving 14 bases between. The CDR3 here is CASSEERVSSYEQYF. The DNA for the CDR3 is TGTGCCAGTAGTGAGGAGCGGGTCAGCTCCTACGAGCAGTACTTC.

The J gene is TRBJ2-1, the V gene TRBV9; TRBD2 is a possible D gene (6 bases). Trimming stripped 0 bases from V and 7 bases from J, with 17 bases between. CDR1 is SGDLS and CDR2 is YYNGEE in the germline V gene. The CDR3 consists of 16 residues. CDR3 amino acids: CASSVVRSGPGNEQFF. The DNA of the CDR3 is TGTGCCAGCAGCGTAGTTAGGAGCGGGCCCGGTAATGAGCAGTTCTTC.

The chain has TRBV4-3 and TRBJ2-7, with 9 bases identical to TRBD1. Per germline, CDR1 LGHNA and CDR2 YSLEER. V gave up 4 bases and J gave up 2 bases; unmatched junction bases: 12. This CDR3 has 17 residues. The CDR3 protein is CASSRMQRDRVTYEQYF. The DNA for the CDR3 is TGCGCCAGCAGCCGCATGCAACGGGACAGGGTGACCTACGAGCAGTACTTC.

This chain uses TRBV27 with TRBJ2-5, with 8 bases identical to TRBD1. The CDR3 runs 15 residues. V shed 5 bases, J shed 3 bases, and the junction held 8 bases outside the gene matches. Germline V gene sequence: CDR1 MNHEY, CDR2 SMNVEV (reference sequence). The CDR3 nucleotides read TGTGCCAGCAGTCCACGCAAGGACAGGGAAGAGACCCAGTACTTC. It codes for CASSPRKDREETQYF.

The chain links TRBV4-2 to TRBJ2-7; 7 bases fit TRBD2. Germline V gene sequence: CDR1 LGHNA, CDR2 YNFKEQ. The ends lost 0 bases at V and 7 bases at J; junction bases unmatched: 12. The CDR3 spans 16 residues. The CDR3 DNA sequence: TGTGCCAGCAGCCAAGATATGCTAGCGGAATCCCCGGAGCAGTACTTC. It encodes CASSQDMLAESPEQYF.

This clone was seen just once. The V gene is TRBV7-2, the J gene TRBJ1-2; 10 bases line up with TRBD1. The germline CDR1 and CDR2 sequences are SGHTA and FQGNSA. The CDR3 loop spans 16 amino acids. The V segment lost 5 bases and the J segment 3 bases; nucleotides outside the gene matches: 9. CDR3 loop: CASSPAGTGVYYGYTF. For the CDR3, the DNA is TGTGCCAGCAGCCCGGCCGGGACAGGGGTCTACTATGGCTACACCTTC.

This sequence joins TRBV7-9 and TRBJ2-2; the D gene is possibly TRBD2 (6 bases). Trimming cost V 6 bases and J 11 bases, with 13 bases left between them. Germline V lookup: CDR1 SEHNR, CDR2 FQNEAQ (reference sequence). The CDR3 has 12 amino acids. This CDR3 reads CASSFAGHELFF. DNA for the CDR3: TGTGCCAGCAGTTTTGCGGGGCATGAGCTGTTTTTT.

The J gene is TRBJ1-1, the V gene TRBV28, with D possibly matching TRBD1 (6 bases). The CDR3 loop spans 16 amino acids. CDR1 is MDHEN, CDR2 SYDVKM, per germline. V was shortened by 5 bases and J by 1 base, with 17 bases between the two germline ends. The CDR3 region is CASSQSGALGNTEAFF. The CDR3 nucleotides read TGTGCCAGCAGTCAGTCAGGGGCGCTTGGGAACACTGAAGCTTTCTTT.